This note documents a single T cell receptor (beta chain) sequence. These data originate in a study of control samples from healthy donors and cancer patients. The CDR3 has 15 residues. CDR1 and CDR2 (germline): SGHAT, FQNNGV. V shed 5 bases, J shed 13 bases, and the junction held 11 bases outside the gene matches. Clones were read by immunoSEQ multiplex PCR, and TCRdb kept only the in-frame ones, dropping some. The data contain 85,000 to 95,000 clones, 91% of them seen just once; the ten biggest clones take up 0.92%. The chain links TRBV11-2 to TRBJ1-6; 10 bases agree with TRBD1. The sequenced sample consisted of blood. The clonotype was recovered from a woman aged 25-40 years in good health. The CDR3: CASSGAGTGAAPLHF. In nucleotides, the CDR3 is TGTGCCAGCAGCGGGGCCGGGACAGGGGCGGCTCCCCTCCACTTT. The whole variable domain, remainder taken from reference TRBV11-2 and TRBJ1-6, is EAGVAQSPRYKIIEKRQSVAFWCNPISGHATLYWYQQILGQGPKLLIQFQNNGVVDDSQLPKDRFSAERLKGVDSTLKIQPAKLEDSAVYLCASSGAGTGAAPLHFGNGTRLTVT.